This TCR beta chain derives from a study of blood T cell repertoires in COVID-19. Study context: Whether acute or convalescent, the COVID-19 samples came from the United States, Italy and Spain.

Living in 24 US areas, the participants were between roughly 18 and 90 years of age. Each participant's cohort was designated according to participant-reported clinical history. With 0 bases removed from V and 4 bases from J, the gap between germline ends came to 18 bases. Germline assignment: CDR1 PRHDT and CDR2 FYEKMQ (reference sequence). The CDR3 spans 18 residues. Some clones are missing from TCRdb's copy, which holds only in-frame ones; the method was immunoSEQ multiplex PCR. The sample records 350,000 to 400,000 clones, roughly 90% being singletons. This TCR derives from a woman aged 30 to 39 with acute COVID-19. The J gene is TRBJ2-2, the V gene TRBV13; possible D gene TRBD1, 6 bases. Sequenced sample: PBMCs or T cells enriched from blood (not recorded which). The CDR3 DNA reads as TGTGCCAGCAGCTTAGGCCAGCATAGGGGCAGGGGCACCGGGGAGCTGTTTTTT. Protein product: CASSLGQHRGRGTGELFF.